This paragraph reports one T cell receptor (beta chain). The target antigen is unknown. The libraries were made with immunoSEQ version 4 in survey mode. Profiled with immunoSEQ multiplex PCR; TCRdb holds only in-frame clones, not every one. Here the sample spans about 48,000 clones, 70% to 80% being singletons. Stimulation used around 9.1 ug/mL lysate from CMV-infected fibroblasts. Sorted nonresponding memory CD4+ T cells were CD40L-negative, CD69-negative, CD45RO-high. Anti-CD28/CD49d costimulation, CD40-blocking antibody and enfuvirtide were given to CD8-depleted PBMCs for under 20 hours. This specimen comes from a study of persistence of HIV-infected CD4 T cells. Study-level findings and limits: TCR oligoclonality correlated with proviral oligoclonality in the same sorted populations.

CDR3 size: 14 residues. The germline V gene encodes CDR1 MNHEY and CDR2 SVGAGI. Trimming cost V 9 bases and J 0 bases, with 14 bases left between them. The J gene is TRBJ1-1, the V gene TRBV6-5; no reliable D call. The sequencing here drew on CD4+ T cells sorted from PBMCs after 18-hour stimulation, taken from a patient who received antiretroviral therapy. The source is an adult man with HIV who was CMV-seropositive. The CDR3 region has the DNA TGTGCCAGTACTCTGACTTTGGTGAACACTGAAGCTTTCTTT. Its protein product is CASTLTLVNTEAFF.